Described below is a single TCR beta chain sequence and its context. The data stem from a study of blood T cell repertoires in COVID-19. The repertoire was sequenced with immunoSEQ multiplex PCR; TCRdb's copy has only in-frame clones and lacks some. The table records 110,000 to 150,000 clones, under 90% of them present only once. V lost 5 bases to trimming and J lost 3 bases; unmatched junction nucleotides: 10. The CDR3 totals 17 residues. Germline V gene sequence: CDR1 MNHEY, CDR2 SVGEGT. The chain combines TRBV6-2 or TRBV6-3 with TRBJ2-1; 10 bases are shared with TRBD2. This clonotype originated in a man in his 70s who had recovered from COVID-19. The material sequenced was peripheral blood. CDR3 loop: CASSAQSGLAIYNEQFF. DNA of the CDR3: TGTGCCAGCAGTGCCCAATCGGGACTAGCGATCTACAATGAGCAGTTCTTC.